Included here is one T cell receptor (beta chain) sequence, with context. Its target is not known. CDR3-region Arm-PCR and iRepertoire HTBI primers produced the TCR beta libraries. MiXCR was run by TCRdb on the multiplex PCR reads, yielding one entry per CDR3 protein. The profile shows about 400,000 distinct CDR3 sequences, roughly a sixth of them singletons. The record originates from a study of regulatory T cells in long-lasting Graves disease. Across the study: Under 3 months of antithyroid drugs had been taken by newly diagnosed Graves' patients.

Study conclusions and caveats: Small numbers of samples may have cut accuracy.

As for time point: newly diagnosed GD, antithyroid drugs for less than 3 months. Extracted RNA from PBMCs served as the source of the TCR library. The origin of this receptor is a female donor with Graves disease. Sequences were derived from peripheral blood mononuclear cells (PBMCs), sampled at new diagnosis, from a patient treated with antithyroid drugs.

CDR3 bases: TGTGCCAGCAGCTCTACCGGGACTAGGAGGGGGAGCTCCTACAATGAGCAGTTCTTC. This encodes CASSSTGTRRGSSYNEQFF. The rearrangement joins TRBV11-2 to TRBJ2-1; TRBD2 matches 8 bases. V trimming: 4 bases; J trimming: 0 bases; junction bases outside the gene matches: 14. CDR3 length: 19 amino acids. CDR1 and CDR2 (germline): SGHAT, FQNNGV.